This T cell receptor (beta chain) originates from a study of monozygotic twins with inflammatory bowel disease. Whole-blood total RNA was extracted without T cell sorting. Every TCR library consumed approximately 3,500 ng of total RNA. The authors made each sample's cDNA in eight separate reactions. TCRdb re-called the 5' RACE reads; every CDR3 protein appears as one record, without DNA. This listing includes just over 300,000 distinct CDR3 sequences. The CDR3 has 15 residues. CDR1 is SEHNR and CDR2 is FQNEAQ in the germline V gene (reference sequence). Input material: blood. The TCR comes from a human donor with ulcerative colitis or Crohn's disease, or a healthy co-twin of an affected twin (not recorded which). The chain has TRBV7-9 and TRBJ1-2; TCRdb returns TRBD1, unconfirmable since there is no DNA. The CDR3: CATSLVTGTNYGYTF. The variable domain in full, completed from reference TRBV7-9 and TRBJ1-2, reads DTGVSQNPRHKITKRGQNVTFRCDPISEHNRLYWYRQTLGQGPEFLTYFQNEAQLEKSRLLSDRFSAERPKGSFSTLEIQRTEQGDSAMYLCATSLVTGTNYGYTFGSGTRLTVV.